A single sample is the source of the 32 T cell receptor beta chains below, sequenced in a study of T-cell memory formation after mild COVID-19. TCRdb independently ran MiXCR on the 5' RACE reads; one entry per CDR3 protein. The data contain approximately 51,000 distinct CDR3 sequences, roughly 9% of them singletons. Sequenced input: PBMCs or a T cell subset sorted from them (not recorded which). These receptors all come from an adult woman who had mild COVID-19 (a few samples of this study predate the infection). Cell type and time point are not known.

A few counts support this clonotype. CDR3 bases: TGTGCCATCAGTGAAGGCGCGGGGAATCAGCCCCAGCATTTT. This gives the protein CAISEGAGNQPQHF. The chain is built from TRBV10-3 and TRBJ1-5; D unclear. V was cut by 3 bases and J by 4 bases, with 10 bases left in between. The CDR3 contains 14 residues. The germline V gene encodes CDR1 ENHRY and CDR2 SYGVKD.

This clonotype was seen at least ten times. This chain links TRBV5-1 with TRBJ1-1; the D gene is possibly TRBD1 (5 bases). V lost 4 bases to trimming and J lost 4 bases, with 17 bases between them. CDR3 length: 15 residues. The germline gives CDR1 SGHRS, CDR2 YFSETQ. Here the CDR3 reads CASSPPLGQGTEAFF. DNA for the CDR3: TGCGCCAGCAGCCCCCCCCTGGGGCAGGGCACTGAAGCTTTCTTT. Combining the CDR3 with reference TRBV5-1 and TRBJ1-1 gives the whole variable domain KAGVTQTPRYLIKTRGQQVTLSCSPISGHRSVSWYQQTPGQGLQFLFEYFSETQRNKGNFPGRFSGRQFSNSRSEMNVSTLELGDSALYLCASSPPLGQGTEAFFGQGTRLTVV.

This clonotype has just a few counts. This chain joins TRBV25-1 and TRBJ2-3; possibly TRBD1 for D (5 bases). V lost 6 bases to trimming and J lost 4 bases, with 11 bases between them. From germline, CDR1 is MGHDK and CDR2 SYGVNS. This CDR3 has 13 amino acids. CDR3 amino acids: CASSPATADTQYF. The CDR3 DNA follows: TGTGCCAGCAGCCCAGCGACAGCAGATACGCAGTATTTT.

This clonotype was recorded many times. This chain connects TRBV12-3 or TRBV12-4 to TRBJ1-2, with D perhaps matching TRBD1 (5 bases). The CDR3 is 16 residues long. V was cut by 2 bases and J by 7 bases, with 20 bases left in between. The CDR3 region is CASSLWQDTPSSGYTF. The DNA of the CDR3 is TGTGCCAGCAGTTTATGGCAGGACACCCCAAGTAGTGGCTACACCTTC.

This clonotype occurred a few times. The rearrangement links TRBV11-2 to TRBJ2-1; 8 nucleotides match TRBD2. Per the germline V gene, CDR1 is SGHAT and CDR2 is FQNNGV. The CDR3 spans 14 residues. J lost 6 bases, V lost 3 bases, and 4 bases had no gene match. The CDR3 here is CASSFAGGFNEQFF. The CDR3 region has the DNA TGTGCCAGCAGCTTCGCGGGGGGTTTCAATGAGCAGTTCTTC. Filled out from reference TRBV11-2 and TRBJ2-1, the complete variable domain reads EAGVAQSPRYKIIEKRQSVAFWCNPISGHATLYWYQQILGQGPKLLIQFQNNGVVDDSQLPKDRFSAERLKGVDSTLKIQPAKLEDSAVYLCASSFAGGFNEQFFGPGTRLTVL.

The CDR3 region is CASSQEGYGATETQYF. CDR3 DNA sequence: TGCGCCAGCAGCCAAGAGGGCTACGGGGCTACGGAGACCCAGTACTTC. The chain recombines TRBV4-1 with TRBJ2-5, with D perhaps matching TRBD1 or TRBD2 (5 bases each). Trimming shortened V by 0 bases and J by 5 bases, and 16 bases separated the two germline ends. The CDR3 contains 16 residues. Germline V lookup: CDR1 MGHRA, CDR2 YSYEKL.

V and J are TRBV2 and TRBJ1-1; TRBD1 agrees at 11 bases. V lost 8 bases to trimming and J lost 6 bases; unmatched junction nucleotides: 8. CDR1 and CDR2 (germline): SNHLY, FYNNEI. This CDR3 contains 14 residues. The DNA of the CDR3 is TGTGCCAGCGGCCGGGGACAGGGGGTAGCTGAAGCTTTCTTT. Translation gives CASGRGQGVAEAFF.

In its sample, this clonotype is medium-sized (0.01 to 0.1%). The V and J genes are TRBV13 and TRBJ2-1; TRBD2 matches at 8 bases. CDR1 and CDR2 (germline): PRHDT, FYEKMQ (reference sequence). The CDR3 is 15 amino acids. V lost 4 bases, J lost 1 base, and 3 bases stayed unmatched. The DNA of the CDR3 is TGTGCCAGCAGCTCTCAGCGGGAGTCCTACAATGAGCAGTTCTTC. Protein sequence: CASSSQRESYNEQFF.

CDR3 sequence reads: CATSDSGHYGYTF. The CDR3 region has the DNA TGTGCCACCAGTGATTCGGGGCACTATGGCTACACCTTC. The rearrangement joins TRBV24-1 to TRBJ1-2; maybe TRBD1 (5 bases). The germline V and J ends were trimmed by 2 bases and 3 bases, with 6 bases remaining between them. This CDR3 comprises 13 residues. Per the germline V gene, CDR1 is KGHDR and CDR2 is SFDVKD.

This clonotype was picked up many times. The chain recombines TRBV7-2 with TRBJ2-3, with TRBD2 matching over 12 bases. Germline values: CDR1 SGHTA, CDR2 FQGNSA. The CDR3 length is 18 residues. With 3 bases clipped from V and 1 base from J, the junction kept 8 bases outside the gene matches. CDR3 protein: CASSFLAGGPVGTDTQYF. For the CDR3, the DNA is TGTGCCAGCAGCTTCCTAGCGGGAGGGCCGGTGGGCACAGATACGCAGTATTTT.

This clonotype was counted ten times or more. The chain couples TRBV20-1 to TRBJ2-1, with TRBD1 identical over 8 bases. The germline V gene encodes CDR1 DFQATT and CDR2 SNEGSKA (reference sequence). The CDR3 is 14 residues long. Germline trimming cut 3 bases from V and 1 base from J; bases unmatched to any gene: 2. The CDR3 spells CSASRTGSYNEQFF. For the CDR3, the DNA is TGCAGTGCTAGTCGGACAGGGTCCTACAATGAGCAGTTCTTC.

This clonotype was found a few times. V and J are TRBV7-2 and TRBJ2-7; possibly TRBD1 for D (5 bases). In germline, CDR1 is SGHTA, CDR2 FQGNSA. The CDR3 is 13 residues long. The V gene lost 6 bases and the J gene lost 1 base, with 10 bases spanning the gap. The DNA for the CDR3 is TGTGCCAGCAGTCTCGCAGGGTCCTACGAGCAGTACTTC. This translates into CASSLAGSYEQYF. The variable domain in full, completed from reference TRBV7-2 and TRBJ2-7, reads GAGVSQSPSNKVTEKGKDVELRCDPISGHTALYWYRQSLGQGLEFLIYFQGNSAPDKSGLPSDRFSAERTGGSVSTLTIQRTQQEDSAVYLCASSLAGSYEQYFGPGTRLTVT.

The genes are TRBV2 and TRBJ2-7; D may be TRBD1 (6 bases). This CDR3 is built from 12 residues. V was trimmed by 7 bases and J by 4 bases, leaving 11 bases between them. CDR1 and CDR2 (germline): SNHLY, FYNNEI. The CDR3 sequence is CASTEGDYEQYF. The CDR3 DNA is TGTGCCAGCACCGAGGGGGATTACGAGCAGTACTTC.

This clonotype was recorded a few times. This sequence joins TRBV3-1 and TRBJ2-7; 13 positions match TRBD2. Germline V lookup: CDR1 LGHDT, CDR2 YNNKEL (reference sequence). The CDR3 totals 17 residues. The V gene end was trimmed by 8 bases and the J gene end by 4 bases; junction bases not matched to a gene: 14. The CDR3, as DNA: TGTGCCAGCGGTTGGACTAGCGGGGGTCCCTTGAGATACGAGCAGTACTTC. Residues: CASGWTSGGPLRYEQYF.

The chain joins TRBV2 to TRBJ2-1; 8 positions agree with TRBD2. CDR3 length: 13 residues. Germline CDR1 reads SNHLY; CDR2 reads FYNNEI. V shed 3 bases and J 5 bases; nucleotides not matched to a gene: 0. The CDR3 region has the DNA TGTGCCAGCAGTGAGACTAGCGACAATGAGCAGTTCTTC. Translated, it gives CASSETSDNEQFF.

This chain links TRBV27 with TRBJ2-7; 9 bases line up with TRBD1. V shed 5 bases, J shed 3 bases, and the junction held 11 bases outside the gene matches. CDR1 and CDR2 from the germline V gene are MNHEY and SMNVEV (reference sequence). This CDR3 contains 16 residues. Here the CDR3 reads CASSPDRDRALYEQYF. DNA of the CDR3: TGTGCCAGCAGTCCGGACCGGGACAGGGCCCTCTACGAGCAGTACTTC.

This clonotype was counted a few times. The chain combines TRBV30 with TRBJ2-5, with D possibly TRBD2 on 6 matching bases. CDR1 and CDR2 (germline): GTSNPN, SVGIG (reference sequence). The CDR3 totals 14 residues. Trimming stripped 4 bases from V and 9 bases from J, with 21 bases between. Here the CDR3 DNA reads TGTGCCTGGACACCTGTGGGGACTGCCTCATCCCAGTACTTC. It encodes CAWTPVGTASSQYF.

This clonotype has only a few counts. The chain joins TRBV29-1 to TRBJ1-2; D gene ambiguous. The CDR3 is made up of 12 amino acids. V was trimmed by 7 bases and J by 9 bases, leaving 18 bases between them. CDR1 and CDR2 (germline): SQVTM, ANQGSEA. CDR3 in amino acids: CSAREGRDRYTF. In DNA form, the CDR3 reads TGCAGCGCCCGAGAGGGAAGGGATCGCTACACCTTC.

The table lists this clonotype with many counts. The gene calls are TRBV3-1 and TRBJ2-3, with D perhaps matching TRBD2 (5 bases). This CDR3 spans 17 amino acids. CDR1 and CDR2 from the germline V gene are LGHDT and YNNKEL (reference sequence). V lost 4 bases, J lost 0 bases, and 17 bases lay in between. CDR3 bases: TGTGCCAGCAGCCTGAGGACCGGGGTCGGCAGCACAGATACGCAGTATTTT. It encodes CASSLRTGVGSTDTQYF.

The chain links TRBV4-2 to TRBJ2-1; 8 nucleotides match TRBD1. The germline gives CDR1 LGHNA, CDR2 YNFKEQ. Trimming at V came to 4 bases and at J to 6 bases, leaving 14 bases not matched to a gene. This CDR3 spans 17 amino acids. The CDR3 DNA reads TGTGCCAGCAGCCTAACCGCACAGGGGGTTTGGGGCAATGAGCAGTTCTTC. The encoded protein is CASSLTAQGVWGNEQFF.

In this sample, this clonotype turned up many times. Here the CDR3 reads CASSIDRGRNTQYF. For the CDR3, the DNA is TGTGCCAGCAGCATCGACAGGGGGAGAAATACGCAGTATTTT. The V call is TRBV7-9, the J call TRBJ2-3; 9 nucleotides match TRBD1. The CDR3 consists of 14 residues. J was trimmed by 7 bases and V by 5 bases; bases with no gene match: 7. Germline V gene data show CDR1 as SEHNR and CDR2 as FQNEAQ (reference sequence).

This clonotype was seen a few times. The gene calls are TRBV6-2 or TRBV6-3 and TRBJ2-3, with a possible D match to TRBD2 (5 bases). The germline CDR1 and CDR2 sequences are MNHEY and SVGEGT. The ends were cut back, 2 bases at V and 4 bases at J, with 13 bases in the middle. The CDR3 runs 15 residues. The CDR3 nucleotides are TGTGCCAGCAGTTACATCATTCCCGGGGCAGATACGCAGTATTTT. Translation gives CASSYIIPGADTQYF.

This clonotype was detected a few times. The chain employs TRBV30 and TRBJ2-3; D call uncertain. Germline lookup yields CDR1 GTSNPN and CDR2 SVGIG (reference sequence). The CDR3 contains 13 residues. Trimming stripped 0 bases from V and 6 bases from J, with 10 bases between. The CDR3 DNA reads TGTGCCTGGAGTGTACGTATCAGGGATACGCAGTATTTT. Amino acids: CAWSVRIRDTQYF.

This clonotype is categorized as medium-sized. The rearrangement links TRBV27 to TRBJ2-2; 10 bases fit TRBD2. V lost 7 bases, J lost 5 bases, and 7 bases stayed unmatched. Germline V lookup: CDR1 MNHEY, CDR2 SMNVEV (reference sequence). The CDR3 has 15 amino acids. In nucleotides, the CDR3 is TGTGCCAGCAAAATGACTAGCGGGTTAACCGGGGAGCTGTTTTTT. Translating gives CASKMTSGLTGELFF.

The V call is TRBV12-3 or TRBV12-4, the J call TRBJ1-2, with D unclear. Trimming left V 6 bases short and J 4 bases short, with 24 bases between. This CDR3 is 17 amino acids long. DNA of the CDR3: TGTGCCAGCAGCAGTTTCGTGGTAGGCAGGCTGCTCTATGGCTACACCTTC. Translated, it gives CASSSFVVGRLLYGYTF.

This clonotype has at least ten counts. V gene TRBV5-1 combines with J gene TRBJ2-1, with unresolved D. Germline V gene lookup returns CDR1 SGHRS and CDR2 YFSETQ. The CDR3 runs 12 residues. V lost 5 bases, J lost 5 bases, and 8 bases lay in between. The CDR3 region is CASSRGHNEQFF. Written as DNA, the CDR3 is TGCGCCAGCAGTCGCGGACACAATGAGCAGTTCTTC.

The table lists this clonotype with many counts. This chain connects TRBV7-9 to TRBJ2-2; D gene uncertain. This CDR3 comprises 13 residues. Trimming removed 6 bases at V and 8 bases at J, with 13 bases between. Germline V lookup: CDR1 SEHNR, CDR2 FQNEAQ (reference sequence). The CDR3 DNA follows: TGTGCCAGCAGACGGGTCCAACCGGGGGAGCTGTTTTTT. The encoded protein is CASRRVQPGELFF.

CDR3 coding DNA: TGTGCCAGCAGCCGCCTCACTAGCGGCTCCTACGAGCAGTACTTC. Its translation: CASSRLTSGSYEQYF. This chain links TRBV3-1 with TRBJ2-7, with 8 bases matching TRBD2. J gave up 0 bases and V 4 bases, and 5 bases lay outside the gene matches. CDR3 length equals 15 residues. CDR1 LGHDT and CDR2 YNNKEL come from the germline V gene (reference sequence).

The chain couples TRBV7-9 to TRBJ1-2; 8 bases match TRBD1. CDR1 and CDR2 (germline): SEHNR, FQNEAQ (reference sequence). Germline trimming cut 2 bases from V and 4 bases from J; bases unmatched to any gene: 9. The CDR3 length is 16 residues. The CDR3 region is CASSLLDRESSYGYTF. DNA for the CDR3: TGTGCCAGCAGCTTATTGGACAGGGAATCAAGCTATGGCTACACCTTC.

This clonotype was picked up many times. This chain uses TRBV30 with TRBJ2-1; 9 bases line up with TRBD2. V dropped 4 bases and J dropped 2; count of bases not matched to a gene: 3. Germline CDR1 and CDR2: GTSNPN and SVGIG (reference sequence). This CDR3 spans 14 amino acids. CDR3 coding DNA: TGTGCCTGGAAGTTAGCGGGAGCCTACAATGAGCAGTTCTTC. Amino acids: CAWKLAGAYNEQFF. Drawing the rest from reference TRBV30 and TRBJ2-1, the complete variable domain is SQTIHQWPATLVQPVGSPLSLECTVEGTSNPNLYWYRQAAGRGLQLLFYSVGIGQISSEVPQNLSASRPQDRQFILSSKKLLLSDSGFYLCAWKLAGAYNEQFFGPGTRLTVL.

This clonotype appeared many times. The CDR3 spells CASSFGVGGGAYEQYF. The CDR3 DNA is TGTGCCAGCAGTTTCGGCGTGGGCGGGGGGGCGTACGAGCAGTACTTC. The chain joins TRBV27 to TRBJ2-7, with 9 positions matching TRBD2. From germline, CDR1 is MNHEY and CDR2 SMNVEV (reference sequence). J lost 4 bases, V lost 3 bases, and 10 bases had no gene match. The CDR3 has 16 residues.

This chain uses TRBV4-2 with TRBJ1-5; D is ambiguous. The CDR3 is 15 amino acids. The ends were cut back, 0 bases at V and 4 bases at J, with 10 bases in the middle. The germline CDR1 and CDR2 sequences are LGHNA and YNFKEQ. CDR3 in DNA: TGTGCCAGCAGCCAAGATCGCGGCAGAAATCAGCCCCAGCATTTT. Its protein is CASSQDRGRNQPQHF.